This TCR beta chain came from a study of cytomegalovirus exposure and HLA in healthy donors. Findings and caveats of the study: In vitro confirmation showed three CMV-associated chains to be CMV antigen specific.

Researchers ran the PCR with 60 Vbeta and 13 Jbeta primers. Produced via immunoSEQ multiplex PCR; TCRdb's table is partial and in-frame only. The sample table includes some 120,000 clones. About this clone: Antigen specificity is unknown.

CDR3 length equals 14 residues. Germline-derived CDR1 and CDR2 are MNHNS and SASEGT. Trimming took 1 base from V and 7 from J, leaving 11 bases between them. The V gene is TRBV6-1, the J gene TRBJ1-5; maybe TRBD1 (5 bases). This clonotype was obtained from a man between 25 and 39 years old in good health and CMV-seronegative. Sequenced material: PBMCs. CDR3 loop: CASSEGMGLQPQHF. The DNA for the CDR3 is TGTGCCAGCAGTGAAGGTATGGGGCTCCAGCCCCAGCATTTT.